This T cell receptor beta chain originates from a study of graft-versus-host responses after intestinal transplantation. Turning to the study itself: Recipients underwent multivisceral, liver-intestinal, or isolated intestinal transplants. Anti-thymocyte globulin induction, then tacrolimus and steroids for around 3 years, went to all recipients.

Processing was applied to graft tissue in order to liberate intraepithelial and lamina propria lymphocytes. The repertoire was sequenced with immunoSEQ multiplex PCR; TCRdb's copy has only in-frame clones and lacks some. The sample records about 15,000 clones, approximately 59% being singletons. Trimming stripped 0 bases from V and 12 bases from J, with 12 bases between. The CDR3 contains 13 residues. Germline V gene lookup returns CDR1 MRHNA and CDR2 SNTAGT. The sequence was collected from a human patient who received an intestinal transplant, so some T cells may come from the graft donor. This sequence joins TRBV6-4 and TRBJ2-1, with unresolved D. Sequenced here: ileum tissue, sampled 524 days after transplant. CDR3 sequence (DNA): TGTGCCAGCAGTGACTCGATTTTTACAACGCAGTTCTTC. Protein sequence: CASSDSIFTTQFF.